The present T cell receptor (beta chain) was sequenced within a study of PD-L1 blockade in urothelial cancer. Looking at the study overall: Researchers looked at the blood 3 weeks (second dose) and 6 weeks after treatment began. A median blood sample held approximately 140,000 T cells and approximately 80,000 unique TCRs.

The CDR3 totals 14 residues. The V gene's germline CDR1 is SNHLY and CDR2 FYNNEI. Trimming stripped 10 bases from V and 0 bases from J, with 14 bases between. Some clones are missing from TCRdb's copy, which holds only in-frame ones; the method was immunoSEQ multiplex PCR. The sample gives approximately 100,000 clones, approximately 90% of which show up once; around 0.92% is in the top ten. The source is a woman of 80 years or more with urothelial cancer. Sequenced here: PBMCs, sampled around atezolizumab (anti-PD-L1) treatment. The chain links TRBV2 to TRBJ2-3, with D perhaps TRBD2 (6 bases). The CDR3 spells CATPSDSSTDTQYF. CDR3 nucleotides: TGTGCCACCCCTAGCGATAGTAGCACAGATACGCAGTATTTT.